The 4 T cell receptor beta chains below come from one sample, sequenced in a study of shared clonotypes between healthy human individuals. Sequencing used immunoSEQ multiplex PCR; TCRdb keeps in-frame clones, though not all of them. In the table there are around 980,000 clones, around 78% of which are singletons. Source material: memory CD4+ T cells from PBMCs. Subset denoted: CD45RA-negative fraction. The receptor source for this set is a man aged 18 to 30 in good health. Some clones in this sample may be carry-over from other donors' samples.

J is TRBJ1-1 and V is TRBV18; D unclear. Per germline, CDR1 KGHSH and CDR2 LQKENI. The V and J ends lost 6 bases and 7 bases respectively, with 15 bases between them. The CDR3 has 13 residues. The CDR3 nucleotides are TGTGCCAGCTCCCCCCTCGCGGAGCGTGAAGCTTTCTTT. Amino acid sequence: CASSPLAEREAFF.

The J gene is TRBJ2-5, the V gene TRBV5-1, with unresolved D. Trimming removed 4 bases at V and 5 bases at J, with 9 bases between. The CDR3 spans 12 residues. CDR1 SGHRS and CDR2 YFSETQ come from the germline V gene. The DNA of the CDR3 is TGCGCCAGCAGCGCTACAGCGGAGACCCAGTACTTC. It translates to CASSATAETQYF.

The genes are TRBV30 and TRBJ1-1, with TRBD1 as a possible D gene (5 bases). CDR3 length equals 14 residues. Germline V CDR1 and CDR2: GTSNPN, SVGIG (reference sequence). V lost 0 bases to trimming and J lost 4 bases, with 12 bases between them. CDR3 in DNA: TGTGCCTGGAGTGTAAACAGGAGGAGCACTGAAGCTTTCTTT. Encoded protein: CAWSVNRRSTEAFF.

This rearrangement joins TRBV27 to TRBJ2-7, with D unresolved. CDR1 MNHEY and CDR2 SMNVEV come from the germline V gene (reference sequence). V lost 3 bases and J lost 5, with 20 bases in between. There are 16 residues in the CDR3. As DNA, the CDR3 is TGTGCCAGCAGTTTCCGGGCCTCCCCCACAGCCCACGAGCAGTACTTC. Encoded protein: CASSFRASPTAHEQYF.